A single sample gave rise to the 24 T cell receptor beta chains below, sequenced in a study of response to subunit inactivated influenza vaccine. MiXCR, applied by TCRdb to the RT-PCR reads, yields one record per CDR3 protein. The sample yields fewer than 700,000 distinct CDR3 sequences, 10% to 15% seen once. The material was PBMCs from blood, obtained 40 to 50 days after vaccination. These receptors all stem from a man between 50 and 59 years old who received an inactivated influenza vaccine.

This clonotype was seen only a few times. The chain combines TRBV29-1 with TRBJ2-5, with D possibly being TRBD1 or TRBD2 (5 bases each). V lost 6 bases and J lost 2, with 16 bases in between. The germline V gene encodes CDR1 SQVTM and CDR2 ANQGSEA. The CDR3 has 14 amino acids. The CDR3 region has the DNA TGCAGCGTACTAGGGGATCCCTTACAAGAGACCCAGTACTTC. This sequence encodes CSVLGDPLQETQYF.

This clonotype has just a few counts. The DNA for the CDR3 is TGTGCCAGCGGAGCCGGGACAGGGCAAGACGAGCAGTACTTC. It codes for CASGAGTGQDEQYF. V and J are TRBV7-8 and TRBJ2-7; 9 bases map to TRBD1. V lost 8 bases and J lost 5; bases outside the gene matches: 10. Germline V gene sequence: CDR1 SGHVS, CDR2 FQNEAQ. The CDR3 is 14 residues long.

This clonotype was observed at least ten times. This sequence joins TRBV5-6 and TRBJ1-1, with TRBD1 identical over 9 bases. This CDR3 spans 17 amino acids. V trimming: 4 bases; J trimming: 4 bases; junction bases outside the gene matches: 14. Germline V lookup: CDR1 SGHDT, CDR2 YYEEEE. The CDR3 region has the DNA TGTGCCAGCAGCCTATTCGCAGGGACAGGGTGGACCACTGAAGCTTTCTTT. It is translated as CASSLFAGTGWTTEAFF.

This clonotype was found many times. The chain recombines TRBV12-3 or TRBV12-4 with TRBJ2-1; TRBD2 matches 12 bases. V was pared by 6 bases and J by 8 bases, with 8 bases of the junction left unmatched. The CDR3 contains 15 residues. Here the CDR3 reads CASSPSGGALYEQFF. In DNA form, the CDR3 reads TGTGCCAGCAGCCCTAGCGGGGGGGCCTTGTATGAGCAGTTCTTC.

This clonotype was seen more than once but under ten times. The rearrangement uses TRBV7-6 and TRBJ2-2; 12 bases fit TRBD2. Per germline, CDR1 SGHVS and CDR2 FNYEAQ. V was pared by 1 base and J by 4 bases, with 4 bases of the junction left unmatched. The CDR3 sequence is 17 residues long. CDR3 sequence (DNA): TGTGCCAGCAGCTTAGTTCCGGGACTAGCGGGCACCGGGGAGCTGTTTTTT. It is translated as CASSLVPGLAGTGELFF.

This chain uses TRBV6-5 with TRBJ2-1, with D possibly matching TRBD2 (5 bases). Germline assignment: CDR1 MNHEY and CDR2 SVGAGI. V lost 0 bases and J lost 7, with 7 bases in between. This CDR3 spans 13 amino acids. CDR3 coding DNA: TGTGCCAGCAGTTACTCTACGGGGAATGAGCAGTTCTTC. It codes for CASSYSTGNEQFF.

This clonotype was seen more than once but under ten times. The gene calls are TRBV10-3 and TRBJ2-1, with 7 bases identical to TRBD1. The CDR3 is made up of 18 amino acids. Germline V gene sequence: CDR1 ENHRY, CDR2 SYGVKD. Trimming took 4 bases from V and 0 from J; bases not matched to a gene: 12. CDR3 amino acids: CAISGQRQGESSYNEQFF. The CDR3 DNA follows: TGTGCCATCAGTGGCCAGAGACAGGGTGAGAGCTCCTACAATGAGCAGTTCTTC.

This clonotype was seen at least ten times. At one end, the junction sequence differs from germline, possibly due to a read error. V usage is TRBV18 and J usage is TRBJ2-7; D remains ambiguous. The CDR3 loop spans 12 amino acids. CDR1 is KGHSH, CDR2 LQKENI, per germline. CDR3: CASSPGGDEQYF. The DNA for the CDR3 is TGCGCCAGCTCCCCAGGTGGTGACGAGCAGTACTTC.

This clonotype was recorded at least ten times. The chain uses TRBV7-2 and TRBJ2-7, with 7 bases aligning to TRBD1. This CDR3 is 14 amino acids long. The trim removed 5 bases at V and 3 bases at J, leaving 7 bases unmatched. In germline, CDR1 is SGHTA, CDR2 FQGNSA. The CDR3 bases are TGTGCCAGCAGCCACCGGGACAGTCACTACGAGCAGTACTTC. Protein: CASSHRDSHYEQYF. Based on the CDR3 plus reference TRBV7-2 and TRBJ2-7, the full variable domain is GAGVSQSPSNKVTEKGKDVELRCDPISGHTALYWYRQSLGQGLEFLIYFQGNSAPDKSGLPSDRFSAERTGGSVSTLTIQRTQQEDSAVYLCASSHRDSHYEQYFGPGTRLTVT.

This clonotype showed up just a few times. The chain combines TRBV2 with TRBJ2-1, with TRBD2 matching over 11 bases. The CDR3 consists of 15 residues. The germline V gene has CDR1 SNHLY and CDR2 FYNNEI. V lost 6 bases, J lost 5 bases, and 6 bases stayed unmatched. CDR3 sequence: CASRVLAGVDNEQFF. CDR3 in DNA: TGTGCCAGCAGAGTACTAGCGGGGGTGGACAATGAGCAGTTCTTC.

The sample holds a few counts of this clonotype. This chain connects TRBV11-1 to TRBJ2-5; a possible D gene is TRBD2 (6 bases). The V and J ends lost 4 bases and 5 bases respectively, with 14 bases between them. CDR1 is SGHAT and CDR2 is FQDESV in the germline V gene (reference sequence). CDR3 size: 14 residues. CDR3 coding DNA: TGTGCCAGCAGCTCCGTCGGGGACTCGGAGACCCAGTACTTC. This gives the protein CASSSVGDSETQYF.

In nucleotides, the CDR3 is TGTGCCAGCAGCTTAGACAGTCTCAAAAACATTCAGTACTTC. This sequence encodes CASSLDSLKNIQYF. V and J are TRBV7-2 and TRBJ2-4; D remains unclear. This CDR3 has 14 amino acids. Trimming removed 1 base from V and 3 bases from J, with 7 bases in between. CDR1 is SGHTA and CDR2 is FQGNSA in the germline V gene.

The gene calls are TRBV9 and TRBJ2-1, with 13 nucleotides matching TRBD2. Trimming cost V 4 bases and J 8 bases; bases outside gene matches: 6. The CDR3 is made up of 15 amino acids. Germline V CDR1 and CDR2: SGDLS, YYNGEE. CDR3 region: CASSPRTSGSYEQFF. In nucleotides, the CDR3 is TGTGCCAGCAGCCCAAGGACTAGCGGGAGCTATGAGCAGTTCTTC. Full variable domain (missing parts from reference TRBV9 and TRBJ2-1): DSGVTQTPKHLITATGQRVTLRCSPRSGDLSVYWYQQSLDQGLQFLIQYYNGEERAKGNILERFSAQQFPDLHSELNLSSLELGDSALYFCASSPRTSGSYEQFFGPGTRLTVL.

This clonotype was detected only a few times. The J gene is TRBJ2-5, the V gene TRBV3-1, with D unresolved. V shed 2 bases and J shed 1 base, with 11 bases lying between them. From germline, CDR1 is LGHDT and CDR2 YNNKEL (reference sequence). The CDR3 sequence is 15 residues long. The CDR3 coding sequence is TGTGCCAGCAGCCAAAGACGCGGAATCCAAGAGACCCAGTACTTC. It is translated as CASSQRRGIQETQYF.

The sample holds many counts of this clonotype. The V call is TRBV5-5, the J call TRBJ2-1, with a possible D match to TRBD2 (6 bases). The CDR3 runs 12 residues. Germline V gene lookup returns CDR1 SGHKS and CDR2 YYEKEE (reference sequence). V lost 0 bases, J lost 12 bases, and 10 bases lay in between. As DNA, the CDR3 is TGTGCCAGCAGCTTGGCCCCTAGCGTGCAGTTCTTC. This sequence encodes CASSLAPSVQFF.

Points on this clonotype: This is likely a read error, given that the CDR3 carries no conserved phenylalanine or tryptophan at its end. The rearrangement uses TRBV9 and TRBJ2-3; 9 bases line up with TRBD2. Germline V gene sequence: CDR1 SGDLS, CDR2 YYNGEE. This CDR3 has 15 amino acids. The ends lost 3 bases at V and 2 bases at J; junction bases unmatched: 4. CDR3 loop: CASSETSGTTDTQYL. The CDR3 nucleotides are TGTGCCAGCAGCGAGACTAGCGGCACCACAGATACGCAGTATTTA.

The rearrangement links TRBV3-1 to TRBJ2-1, with a tentative D call TRBD2 (5 bases). Germline CDR1 and CDR2: LGHDT and YNNKEL (reference sequence). The CDR3 length is 14 residues. Trimming stripped 2 bases from V and 10 bases from J, with 15 bases between. CDR3 protein: CASSQSHPGYEQFF. CDR3 DNA sequence: TGTGCCAGCAGCCAATCGCACCCGGGATACGAGCAGTTCTTC.

This clonotype was counted between two and nine times. The chain couples TRBV15 to TRBJ2-1; tentative D call: TRBD2 (5 bases). V shed 4 bases and J shed 2 bases, with 6 bases lying between them. The CDR3 covers 13 residues. Germline lookup yields CDR1 LNHNV and CDR2 YYDKDF (reference sequence). The CDR3: CATSKGAYNEQFF. CDR3 sequence (DNA): TGTGCCACCAGCAAGGGAGCCTACAATGAGCAGTTCTTC.

The CDR3 DNA sequence: TGCGCCAGCAGCTTCAGACAGGGGGCAGGGGGGGCCAACGTCCTGACTTTC. The encoded protein is CASSFRQGAGGANVLTF. The chain uses TRBV5-1 and TRBJ2-6; 10 nucleotides align to TRBD1. This CDR3 has 17 residues. The germline gives CDR1 SGHRS, CDR2 YFSETQ. With V trimmed by 2 bases and J by 4 bases, 6 bases remained unmatched.

This clonotype was seen a handful of times. The CDR3 loop reads CATSVGVGETQYF. The CDR3 DNA sequence: TGTGCCACCTCGGTTGGGGTAGGAGAGACCCAGTACTTC. The rearrangement links TRBV15 to TRBJ2-5; D remains ambiguous. This CDR3 region has 13 residues. CDR1 and CDR2 from the germline V gene are LNHNV and YYDKDF (reference sequence). The V and J ends lost 8 bases and 4 bases respectively, with 14 bases between them.

The chain employs TRBV11-2 and TRBJ2-1, with TRBD2 matching over 9 bases. The V gene's germline CDR1 is SGHAT and CDR2 FQNNGV. This CDR3 is 17 amino acids long. The V segment lost 2 bases and the J segment 5 bases; nucleotides outside the gene matches: 10. CDR3 amino acids: CASSLRLAGANHNEQFF. The CDR3 DNA is TGTGCCAGCAGCTTACGTTTAGCGGGGGCAAACCACAATGAGCAGTTCTTC.

Only a few counts were recorded for this clonotype. This sequence joins TRBV20-1 and TRBJ2-7; 8 bases align to TRBD1. The germline V gene encodes CDR1 DFQATT and CDR2 SNEGSKA (reference sequence). This CDR3 comprises 16 residues. J was trimmed by 5 bases and V by 2 bases; bases with no gene match: 14. The DNA for the CDR3 is TGCAGTGCTAGACCGCCTCCGGGACAGGTCGGCCACGAGCAGTACTTC. It is translated as CSARPPPGQVGHEQYF.

This clonotype was seen a handful of times. V is TRBV7-2 and J is TRBJ2-1; unclear D gene. The germline V and J ends were trimmed by 5 bases and 1 base, with 15 bases remaining between them. Germline CDR1 reads SGHTA; CDR2 reads FQGNSA. The CDR3 is 16 residues long. CDR3: CASSPASRPSYNEQFF. The DNA for the CDR3 is TGTGCCAGCAGCCCCGCTTCTCGGCCTTCCTACAATGAGCAGTTCTTC. Full variable domain (outside the CDR3, taken from reference TRBV7-2 and TRBJ2-1): GAGVSQSPSNKVTEKGKDVELRCDPISGHTALYWYRQSLGQGLEFLIYFQGNSAPDKSGLPSDRFSAERTGGSVSTLTIQRTQQEDSAVYLCASSPASRPSYNEQFFGPGTRLTVL.

V is TRBV11-2 and J is TRBJ2-2; D may be TRBD2 (5 bases). CDR3 size: 16 residues. Germline CDR1 is SGHAT and CDR2 is FQNNGV. Trimming cost V 0 bases and J 5 bases, with 13 bases left between them. The CDR3 DNA is TGTGCCAGCAGCTTAGATCCGGAGGTTTTTACCGGGGAGCTGTTTTTT. This encodes CASSLDPEVFTGELFF.